One and the same sample provided the 6 T cell receptor beta chains below, sequenced in a study of blood T cell repertoires in COVID-19. Assay: immunoSEQ multiplex PCR; the TCRdb copy retains only in-frame clones and omits some. The data show roughly 160,000 clones, 80% to 90% seen once. Sequenced: peripheral blood. These receptors all come from a man aged 40-50 years with acute or convalescent COVID-19.

The J gene is TRBJ2-5, the V gene TRBV19; 10 bases are shared with TRBD2. The germline CDR1 and CDR2 sequences are LNHDA and SQIVND (reference sequence). The CDR3 is 15 residues long. Trimming cost V 3 bases and J 4 bases; bases outside gene matches: 5. The CDR3 spells CASSIPSGGRETQYF. CDR3 coding DNA: TGTGCCAGTAGTATCCCTAGCGGGGGCCGAGAGACCCAGTACTTC.

This chain connects TRBV11-2 to TRBJ2-7; D unclear. CDR1 and CDR2 from the germline V gene are SGHAT and FQNNGV. This CDR3 has 15 residues. V gave up 2 bases and J gave up 1 base, with 12 bases separating them. CDR3 loop: CASSLRLAGSYEQYF. Here the CDR3 DNA reads TGTGCCAGCAGCTTAAGACTTGCCGGGTCCTACGAGCAGTACTTC.

V and J are TRBV3-1 (or the pseudogene TRBV3-2) and TRBJ1-3, with 7 bases fitting TRBD1. From germline, CDR1 is LGHDT and CDR2 YNNKEL (reference sequence). This CDR3 is built from 14 residues. Unmatched junction bases numbered 3, after V lost 5 bases and J lost 2 bases. Here the CDR3 reads CASSATGAGNTIYF. The CDR3 DNA sequence: TGTGCCAGCAGCGCAACAGGGGCTGGAAACACCATATATTTT.

The J gene is TRBJ1-4, the V gene TRBV15; possibly TRBD1 for D (5 bases). The CDR3 has 15 residues. The V and J ends lost 5 bases and 0 bases respectively, with 10 bases between them. Looked up from germline, CDR1 is LNHNV and CDR2 is YYDKDF (reference sequence). The CDR3 region is CATSDRTTTNEKLFF. The CDR3 coding sequence is TGTGCCACCAGCGATCGGACAACAACTAATGAAAAACTGTTTTTT.

The genes are TRBV20-1 and TRBJ1-2, with D uncertain. The CDR3 extends over 14 amino acids. V lost 3 bases, J lost 5 bases, and 16 bases lay in between. In germline, CDR1 is DFQATT, CDR2 SNEGSKA (reference sequence). The CDR3 DNA follows: TGCAGTGCTAGTGGTCAGGCTGAGTTTTATGGCTACACCTTC. Residues: CSASGQAEFYGYTF.

CDR3 nucleotides: TGTGCCATCAGTGATCTTCGTCAGGGTGGGGCATTGGACTATGGCTACACCTTC. It specifies CAISDLRQGGALDYGYTF. The rearrangement uses TRBV10-3 and TRBJ1-2; a possible D gene is TRBD1 (5 bases). CDR1 is ENHRY and CDR2 is SYGVKD in the germline V gene. Trimming removed 3 bases from V and 3 bases from J, with 23 bases in between. CDR3 size: 18 residues.